The present T cell receptor beta chain was sequenced within a study of blood T cell repertoires in COVID-19. Study as a whole: COVID-19 samples collected from the United States, Italy and Spain covered acute and convalescent phases. From T cells, B-cell-depleted T cells, or PBMCs came the material, which was cDNA or gDNA.

V was trimmed by 1 base and J by 5 bases, leaving 8 bases between them. CDR3 length: 13 residues. TCRdb's copy holds only in-frame clones and misses some; the assay was immunoSEQ multiplex PCR. This table has approximately 300,000 clones, around 88% appearing once. This chain uses TRBV12-3 or TRBV12-4 with TRBJ1-1; no clear D. The sample comprised peripheral blood. This sequence originates from a woman aged 45-60 years with acute or convalescent COVID-19. The CDR3 DNA follows: TGTGCCAGCAGTTTAGGAATGAGGACTGAAGCTTTCTTT. Encoded protein: CASSLGMRTEAFF.